This T cell receptor (beta chain) was profiled in a study of Ad26.COV2.S vaccination and SARS-CoV-2 variants. Sample treatment: about 20 received Ad26.COV2.S at low or high dose, single or two shots; roughly 5 received placebo; per-sample allocation not given. Collection of samples fell on day 63 after the first vaccine or placebo injection. Assay: immunoSEQ multiplex PCR; the TCRdb copy retains only in-frame clones and omits some. Here the sample spans approximately 340,000 clones, roughly 81% being singletons. The material sequenced was peripheral blood, taken in a trial of Ad26.COV2.S vaccine versus placebo. This TCR was recovered from a person between 18 and 65 years old who received the Ad26.COV2.S COVID-19 vaccine or a placebo.

This CDR3 is CARGLGRNMNTEAFF. The DNA for the CDR3 is TGTGCCAGAGGCCTGGGACGGAACATGAACACTGAAGCTTTCTTT. The chain employs TRBV5-3 and TRBJ1-1; TRBD1 is a possible D gene (5 bases). TRBV5-3 is reported as an ORF; its role is uncertain. V dropped 7 bases and J dropped 0 bases, with 16 bases sitting between them. This CDR3 is 15 amino acids long.